This section outlines one T cell receptor (beta chain) sequence together with its context. Its specificity is unknown. Positive magnetic bead selection separated CD4+ and CD8+ cells, and flow cytometry confirmed purity. This specimen comes from a study of somatic mutations in cytotoxic T cells in rheumatoid arthritis. Study background: After diagnosis, patient blood (about 30 ml EDTA) was drawn right away, before any treatment was given. Overall study findings and caveats: CD8+ T-cell clonality did not differ significantly between rheumatoid arthritis patients and age-matched healthy controls. No age-related increase in CD8+ clonality was seen in healthy controls, but one was seen in rheumatoid arthritis patients.

Only in-frame clones appear in the TCRdb table, and some are missing; sequencing was by immunoSEQ multiplex PCR. The sample has 15,000 to 20,000 clones, about four fifths seen once. The germline CDR1 and CDR2 sequences are SGHVS and FNYEAQ. The CDR3 sequence is 16 residues long. Unmatched junction bases numbered 3, after V lost 4 bases and J lost 2 bases. Sequenced sample: CD8+ T cells sorted from blood. This receptor was obtained from an adult with rheumatoid arthritis. The J gene is TRBJ2-1, the V gene TRBV7-6; 12 bases are a match to TRBD2. CDR3: CASSSLAGGPYNEQFF. The CDR3 DNA reads as TGTGCCAGCAGCTCGCTAGCGGGAGGGCCCTACAATGAGCAGTTCTTC.